Each of the 29 T cell receptor beta chains below was sequenced from the same sample in a study of blood T cell repertoires in COVID-19. TCRdb keeps only in-frame clones here, not all; method: immunoSEQ multiplex PCR. The table shows some 140,000 clones, with 81% occurring only once. The sample was peripheral blood. These receptors all stem from a woman aged 55-75 years with active or convalescent COVID-19.

J is TRBJ2-7 and V is TRBV5-1; tentatively, D is TRBD2 (7 bases). The germline gives CDR1 SGHRS, CDR2 YFSETQ. There are 16 residues in the CDR3. The V end lost 0 bases, the J end lost 4 bases, and 17 bases lay between the germline ends. The CDR3 DNA follows: TGCGCCAGCAGCTTGGAGTGGGCCCGGGGGGCTTACGAGCAGTACTTC. Its protein is CASSLEWARGAYEQYF.

This clone occurred many times. The chain recombines TRBV10-1 with TRBJ2-7; 13 bases agree with TRBD2. V lost 9 bases to trimming and J lost 2 bases; unmatched junction nucleotides: 10. In germline, CDR1 is WNHNN, CDR2 SYGVQD (reference sequence). The CDR3 runs 16 residues. The CDR3 DNA is TGCGCCAGGTATAGCCCGGGACTAGCGGGACCCTACGAGCAGTACGTC. Translation: CARYSPGLAGPYEQYV.

The chain links TRBV28 to TRBJ2-1; 9 bases are a match to TRBD1. CDR3 size: 15 residues. Germline V gene data show CDR1 as MDHEN and CDR2 as SYDVKM. J gave up 8 bases and V 6 bases, and 11 bases lay outside the gene matches. CDR3 protein: CASSRPGTGTDEQFF. The CDR3 DNA follows: TGTGCCAGCAGCCGCCCCGGGACAGGGACGGATGAGCAGTTCTTC.

V gene TRBV7-2 combines with J gene TRBJ2-1; D perhaps matches TRBD2 (5 bases). Germline CDR1 and CDR2: SGHTA and FQGNSA. V was clipped by 3 bases and J by 2 bases, with 23 bases between them. The CDR3 extends over 19 amino acids. This CDR3 is CASSLHLTIIDGAYNEQFF. The CDR3 region has the DNA TGTGCCAGCAGCTTGCACCTGACCATTATAGACGGGGCCTACAATGAGCAGTTCTTC.

The chain employs TRBV5-1 and TRBJ2-3; TRBD1 might be the D (6 bases). The CDR3 has 14 residues. Germline CDR1 is SGHRS and CDR2 is YFSETQ. V lost 3 bases and J 0 bases, leaving 8 bases between the germline ends. The DNA of the CDR3 is TGCGCCAGCAGCTATACAGGGAGCACAGATACGCAGTATTTT. Translated: CASSYTGSTDTQYF.

The chain joins TRBV27 to TRBJ2-7; D gene ambiguous. The CDR3 extends over 12 amino acids. V was shortened by 5 bases and J by 4 bases, with 9 bases between the two germline ends. Germline values: CDR1 MNHEY, CDR2 SMNVEV (reference sequence). CDR3 in amino acids: CASSTHGYEQYF. The CDR3 DNA is TGTGCCAGCAGTACCCACGGTTACGAGCAGTACTTC.

The rearrangement links TRBV9 to TRBJ2-7; D is perhaps TRBD1 (5 bases). Trimming took off 3 bases at V and 0 bases at J, with 16 bases between the two ends. Germline values: CDR1 SGDLS, CDR2 YYNGEE. The CDR3 is 16 amino acids. For the CDR3, the DNA is TGTGCCAGCAGCGGGCTCCAGGGCGATAGCTCCTACGAGCAGTACGTC. This sequence encodes CASSGLQGDSSYEQYV.

This rearrangement joins TRBV19 to TRBJ2-2; maybe TRBD1 (5 bases). The V and J ends lost 8 bases and 3 bases respectively, with 22 bases between them. CDR3 size: 17 residues. Germline-derived CDR1 and CDR2 are LNHDA and SQIVND (reference sequence). The CDR3 DNA reads TGTGCCAGTTCCTATTCTACAGGTTATTCGGACACCGGGGAGCTGTTTTTT. Its translation is CASSYSTGYSDTGELFF. The variable domain in full, with the rest retrieved from reference TRBV19 and TRBJ2-2, is DGGITQSPKYLFRKEGQNVTLSCEQNLNHDAMYWYRQDPGQGLRLIYYSQIVNDFQKGDIAEGYSVSREKKESFPLTVTSAQKNPTAFYLCASSYSTGYSDTGELFFGEGSRLTVL.

The chain carries TRBV6-2 or TRBV6-3 and TRBJ1-1; no clear D. The CDR3 loop spans 15 amino acids. Germline CDR1 MNHEY, CDR2 SVGEGT. V gave up 2 bases and J gave up 0 bases, with 10 bases separating them. Here the CDR3 DNA reads TGTGCCAGCAGTTACGTAGCGGGTTTGAACACTGAAGCTTTCTTT. It yields the protein CASSYVAGLNTEAFF.

The J gene is TRBJ2-7, the V gene TRBV9; D is perhaps TRBD1 (6 bases). Germline-derived CDR1 and CDR2 are SGDLS and YYNGEE. The CDR3 runs to 15 residues. V lost 3 bases to trimming and J lost 0 bases, with 13 bases between them. The CDR3 sequence is CASSARDTDSYEQYF. As DNA, the CDR3 is TGTGCCAGCAGCGCCCGGGACACCGACTCCTACGAGCAGTACTTC.

This chain links TRBV5-1 with TRBJ1-5, with unresolved D. This CDR3 is 16 amino acids long. Germline CDR1 and CDR2: SGHRS and YFSETQ. V dropped 2 bases and J dropped 0 bases, with 12 bases sitting between them. The CDR3 spells CASSLQPLDSNQPQHF. The CDR3, as DNA: TGCGCCAGCAGCTTACAGCCCCTTGATAGCAATCAGCCCCAGCATTTT. The whole variable domain, remainder taken from reference TRBV5-1 and TRBJ1-5, is KAGVTQTPRYLIKTRGQQVTLSCSPISGHRSVSWYQQTPGQGLQFLFEYFSETQRNKGNFPGRFSGRQFSNSRSEMNVSTLELGDSALYLCASSLQPLDSNQPQHFGDGTRLSIL.

This clone appeared a single time. V is TRBV2 and J is TRBJ2-1; 8 positions agree with TRBD2. The germline V gene encodes CDR1 SNHLY and CDR2 FYNNEI. V shed 8 bases, J shed 4 bases, and the junction held 4 bases outside the gene matches. This CDR3 has 13 residues. CDR3 amino acids: CASESGGYNEQFF. For the CDR3, the DNA is TGTGCCAGCGAGTCGGGGGGGTACAATGAGCAGTTCTTC.

The chain employs TRBV4-2 and TRBJ1-5; TRBD1 aligns across 7 bases. The CDR3 loop spans 14 amino acids. CDR1 is LGHNA and CDR2 is YNFKEQ in the germline V gene. V dropped 3 bases and J dropped 3; count of bases not matched to a gene: 2. This chain's CDR3 is CASSHGTDNQPQHF. The DNA of the CDR3 is TGTGCCAGCAGCCACGGGACAGACAATCAGCCCCAGCATTTT.

The chain couples TRBV4-1 to TRBJ2-1; unclear D gene. This CDR3 region has 12 residues. V lost 1 base, J lost 10 bases, and 8 bases lay in between. Germline CDR1 reads MGHRA; CDR2 reads YSYEKL. In DNA form, the CDR3 reads TGCGCCAGCAGCCAAGGGTTCGGGGAGCAGTTCTTC. Encoded protein: CASSQGFGEQFF.

This chain uses TRBV28 with TRBJ2-1, with 12 bases lining up with TRBD2. The J segment lost 4 bases and the V segment lost 6 bases, leaving 4 bases of the junction unmatched. CDR1 is MDHEN, CDR2 SYDVKM, per germline. This CDR3 is 15 amino acids long. The CDR3 sequence: CASSLTSGRYNEQFF. In nucleotides, the CDR3 is TGTGCCAGCAGCTTAACTAGCGGGAGGTACAATGAGCAGTTCTTC.

The chain joins TRBV28 to TRBJ1-4; D perhaps matches TRBD1 (5 bases). The germline V and J ends were trimmed by 4 bases and 5 bases, with 11 bases remaining between them. The CDR3 is 14 amino acids. CDR1 MDHEN and CDR2 SYDVKM come from the germline V gene. The CDR3 loop is CASSSGGKNEKLFF. CDR3 DNA: TGTGCCAGCAGTTCCGGGGGGAAAAATGAAAAACTGTTTTTT.

The chain uses TRBV11-2 and TRBJ1-3, with a weak D call TRBD1 (6 bases). This CDR3 comprises 15 residues. The V gene lost 6 bases and the J gene lost 0 bases, with 12 bases spanning the gap. Germline V gene data show CDR1 as SGHAT and CDR2 as FQNNGV. CDR3 DNA: TGTGCCAGCAGTCAGGGGTCATCCTCTGGAAACACCATATATTTT. Translation gives CASSQGSSSGNTIYF. Together with reference TRBV11-2 and TRBJ1-3, the CDR3 gives the full variable domain: EAGVAQSPRYKIIEKRQSVAFWCNPISGHATLYWYQQILGQGPKLLIQFQNNGVVDDSQLPKDRFSAERLKGVDSTLKIQPAKLEDSAVYLCASSQGSSSGNTIYFGEGSWLTVV.

The chain links TRBV9 to TRBJ2-7, with D possibly TRBD1 on 5 matching bases. Looked up from germline, CDR1 is SGDLS and CDR2 is YYNGEE. This CDR3 comprises 14 residues. V lost 3 bases and J lost 3, with 13 bases in between. The CDR3 region is CASSAGQGYYEQYF. The DNA for the CDR3 is TGTGCCAGCAGCGCCGGGCAGGGATACTACGAGCAGTACTTC.

V and J are TRBV6-6 and TRBJ1-5, with 12 bases aligning to TRBD1. Per the germline V gene, CDR1 is MNHNY and CDR2 is SVGAGI (reference sequence). The CDR3 extends over 15 amino acids. Losses at the gene ends were 8 bases for V and 3 bases for J; bases not matched to a gene: 5. Here the CDR3 DNA reads TGTGCCAGCTTCGGGACAGGGGGCATCAATCAGCCCCAGCATTTT. Translated, it gives CASFGTGGINQPQHF.

This clone was seen only once. The chain carries TRBV30 and TRBJ1-1; D is ambiguous. Germline lookup yields CDR1 GTSNPN and CDR2 SVGIG (reference sequence). V lost 0 bases to trimming and J lost 0 bases, with 5 bases between them. CDR3 length: 13 amino acids. The CDR3 here is CAWSVAVNTEAFF. CDR3 in DNA: TGTGCCTGGAGTGTTGCAGTGAACACTGAAGCTTTCTTT.

The J gene is TRBJ1-6, the V gene TRBV5-1, with TRBD1 identical over 11 bases. Trimming at V came to 0 bases and at J to 6 bases, leaving 11 bases not matched to a gene. Germline-derived CDR1 and CDR2 are SGHRS and YFSETQ. This CDR3 is built from 19 residues. The CDR3 DNA is TGCGCCAGCAGCTTGGGGCGGACAGGGGGCCGGGGGCGTAATTCACCCCTCCACTTT. Translated: CASSLGRTGGRGRNSPLHF.

The rearrangement links TRBV7-3 to TRBJ2-1; D is possibly TRBD2 (5 bases). The germline gives CDR1 SGHTA, CDR2 FQGTGA. With 7 bases removed from V and 2 bases from J, the gap between germline ends came to 12 bases. The CDR3 has 14 residues. The CDR3 sequence is CASTPSSTYNEQFF. The DNA of the CDR3 is TGTGCCAGCACCCCGTCTAGCACCTACAATGAGCAGTTCTTC. The whole variable domain, filled in from reference TRBV7-3 and TRBJ2-1, reads GAGVSQTPSNKVTEKGKYVELRCDPISGHTALYWYRQSLGQGPEFLIYFQGTGAADDSGLPNDRFFAVRPEGSVSTLKIQRTERGDSAVYLCASTPSSTYNEQFFGPGTRLTVL.

This chain joins TRBV15 and TRBJ1-2; D gene ambiguous. The germline CDR1 and CDR2 sequences are LNHNV and YYDKDF (reference sequence). The ends were cut back, 3 bases at V and 4 bases at J, with 18 bases in the middle. The CDR3 is 16 residues long. CDR3 protein: CATSSATEDSSYGYTF. DNA for the CDR3: TGTGCCACCAGCAGCGCTACAGAGGACTCCTCCTATGGCTACACCTTC.

The chain joins TRBV9 to TRBJ2-3; TRBD2 aligns across 11 bases. Germline-derived CDR1 and CDR2 are SGDLS and YYNGEE. CDR3 size: 17 residues. V lost 0 bases to trimming and J lost 11 bases; unmatched junction nucleotides: 14. CDR3 region: CASSVGTSGRSMGLQYF. CDR3 DNA: TGTGCCAGCAGCGTAGGTACTAGCGGGAGATCCATGGGATTGCAGTATTTT.

This chain uses TRBV28 with TRBJ1-1; 7 bases align to TRBD1. V dropped 8 bases and J dropped 2; count of bases not matched to a gene: 8. Germline CDR1 is MDHEN and CDR2 is SYDVKM. CDR3 length equals 14 residues. CDR3 sequence (DNA): TGTGCCAGCGGGCGGTGGGACAGCAACACTGAAGCTTTCTTT. Its protein product is CASGRWDSNTEAFF.

The chain is built from TRBV9 and TRBJ2-2; D call uncertain. The germline V and J ends were trimmed by 0 bases and 4 bases, with 10 bases remaining between them. This CDR3 region has 15 residues. CDR1 is SGDLS and CDR2 is YYNGEE in the germline V gene. In nucleotides, the CDR3 is TGTGCCAGCAGCGTAGTAGCCGATAGCACCGGGGAGCTGTTTTTT. The encoded protein is CASSVVADSTGELFF. Filled out from reference TRBV9 and TRBJ2-2, the complete variable domain reads DSGVTQTPKHLITATGQRVTLRCSPRSGDLSVYWYQQSLDQGLQFLIQYYNGEERAKGNILERFSAQQFPDLHSELNLSSLELGDSALYFCASSVVADSTGELFFGEGSRLTVL.

The J gene is TRBJ1-6, the V gene TRBV10-1; no reliable D call. This CDR3 spans 14 amino acids. The V and J ends lost 3 bases and 7 bases respectively, with 10 bases between them. The V gene's germline CDR1 is WNHNN and CDR2 SYGVQD (reference sequence). In nucleotides, the CDR3 is TGCGCCAGCAGTGAACACCAAATCAATTCACCCCTCCACTTT. As protein: CASSEHQINSPLHF.

V and J are TRBV3-1 (or the pseudogene TRBV3-2) and TRBJ2-1, with 7 bases that match TRBD1. The V gene's germline CDR1 is LGHDT and CDR2 YNNKEL (reference sequence). Losses at the gene ends were 1 base for V and 10 bases for J; bases not matched to a gene: 16. This CDR3 has 17 amino acids. The CDR3 DNA sequence: TGTGCCAGCAGCCAAGGAAGACAGGGAGCCCCTAAGGCCGAGCAGTTCTTC. Its protein is CASSQGRQGAPKAEQFF.

The chain combines TRBV28 with TRBJ1-4; no clear D. Trimming took 6 bases from V and 6 from J, leaving 14 bases between them. Germline CDR1 and CDR2: MDHEN and SYDVKM. This CDR3 spans 14 amino acids. CDR3 residues: CASRKYGSDEKLFF. The CDR3 DNA is TGTGCCAGCAGGAAATACGGGAGCGATGAAAAACTGTTTTTT.